This entry describes one T cell receptor (beta chain). Its antigen remains unidentified. Quantitative 5'-RACE was performed with molecular barcodes, and it yielded the TCR beta libraries. TCRdb passed the 5' RACE reads through MiXCR, listing each CDR3 protein once. Here the sample spans 250,000 to 350,000 distinct CDR3 sequences, less than 10% being singletons. The data stem from a study of CD8 T cells in ankylosing spondylitis. General study points: Reported data indicate significant enrichment of disease-linked clones within matched ankylosing spondylitis synovial fluid. Apparently characteristic of ankylosing spondylitis blood was a TCR beta motif (about 8 highly homologous variants). Relatively scarce in peripheral blood, disease-linked clones were CD8+. Some of these motif variants have turned up before, in reports on reactive arthritis synovial fluid and blood.

This CDR3 has 16 amino acids. The ends lost 7 bases at V and 1 base at J; junction bases unmatched: 8. CDR1 SGHRS and CDR2 YFSETQ come from the germline V gene. Source material: blood, either unsorted or a sorted T cell fraction (not recorded which). This TCR was recovered from a male donor with ankylosing spondylitis. The rearrangement uses TRBV5-1 and TRBJ2-7; TRBD2 matches 13 bases. CDR3 protein: CASSGTSGIISYEQYF. The CDR3 bases are TGCGCCAGCTCCGGGACTAGCGGGATTATTTCCTACGAGCAGTACTTC.